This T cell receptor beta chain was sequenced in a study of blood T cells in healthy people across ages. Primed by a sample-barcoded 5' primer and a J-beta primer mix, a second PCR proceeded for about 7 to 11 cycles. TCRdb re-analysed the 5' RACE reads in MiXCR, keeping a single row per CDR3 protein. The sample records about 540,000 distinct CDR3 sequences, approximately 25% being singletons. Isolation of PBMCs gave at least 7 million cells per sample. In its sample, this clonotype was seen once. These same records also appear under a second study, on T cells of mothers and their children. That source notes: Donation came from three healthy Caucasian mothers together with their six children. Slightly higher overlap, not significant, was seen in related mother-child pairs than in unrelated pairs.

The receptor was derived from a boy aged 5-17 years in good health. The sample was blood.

CDR3 protein: CANPQRTPDSNQPQHF. The CDR3 DNA reads as TGTGCCAACCCTCAAAGGACGCCGGATAGCAATCAGCCCCAGCATTTT. The gene calls are TRBV7-4 and TRBJ1-5; no clear D. The CDR3 covers 16 residues. Germline lookup yields CDR1 SGHVT and CDR2 SQSDAQ. The V and J ends lost 10 bases and 0 bases respectively, with 19 bases between them.